These T cell receptor beta chains were read from a single sample in a study of shared clonotypes between healthy human individuals. Assay: immunoSEQ multiplex PCR; the TCRdb copy retains only in-frame clones and omits some. The repertoire holds more than 2,000,000 clones, with 80% to 95% as singletons. Sequencing was carried out using naive CD4+ T cells from PBMCs. The receptors derive from a young man in good health. Some clones in this sample may be carry-over from other donors' samples. Each CDR3 is given with its conserved first and last residue. D genes are given only for firm matches. Expanded clones get a size class; other rows say once, few or many, or leave the size out.

v_call: TRBV19; d_call: TRBD1; j_call: TRBJ1-5; clone_size: NA; cdr3_aa: CASSPTGVGPQHF; cdr3_nt: TGTGCCAGTAGCCCCACAGGGGTAGGGCCCCAGCATTTT
v_call: TRBV2; d_call: NA; j_call: TRBJ2-5; clone_size: NA; cdr3_aa: CASMGWVQETQYF; cdr3_nt: TGTGCCAGCATGGGGTGGGTACAAGAGACCCAGTACTTC
v_call: TRBV27; d_call: NA; j_call: TRBJ2-5; clone_size: NA; cdr3_aa: CASSLSVVETQYF; cdr3_nt: TGTGCCAGCAGTTTATCCGTGGTTGAGACCCAGTACTTC
v_call: TRBV2; d_call: NA; j_call: TRBJ2-2; clone_size: NA; cdr3_aa: CASSVETPNTGELFF; cdr3_nt: TGTGCCAGCAGTGTTGAGACGCCGAACACCGGGGAGCTGTTTTTT
v_call: TRBV7-2; d_call: NA; j_call: TRBJ2-7; clone_size: NA; cdr3_aa: CASSLGAGPTYEQYF; cdr3_nt: TGTGCCAGCAGCTTAGGGGCAGGGCCCACCTACGAGCAGTACTTC
v_call: TRBV5-6; d_call: NA; j_call: TRBJ2-1; clone_size: NA; cdr3_aa: CASSLSSRPTWGEQFF; cdr3_nt: TGTGCCAGCAGCCTGTCTAGCAGACCGACGTGGGGTGAGCAGTTCTTC
v_call: TRBV9; d_call: NA; j_call: TRBJ1-1; clone_size: NA; cdr3_aa: CASSAGGGNPEAFF; cdr3_nt: TGTGCCAGCAGCGCTGGGGGGGGGAACCCTGAAGCTTTCTTT
v_call: TRBV7-2; d_call: NA; j_call: TRBJ2-7; clone_size: once; cdr3_aa: CASSLWGYYEQYF; cdr3_nt: TGTGCCAGCAGCCTCTGGGGCTACTACGAGCAGTACTTC
v_call: TRBV6-1; d_call: NA; j_call: TRBJ1-1; clone_size: once; cdr3_aa: CASSEAFLPGAEAFF; cdr3_nt: TGTGCCAGCAGTGAAGCCTTTCTCCCGGGGGCTGAAGCTTTCTTT
v_call: TRBV30; d_call: NA; j_call: TRBJ1-1; clone_size: few; cdr3_aa: CAWAWGKPEAFF; cdr3_nt: TGTGCCTGGGCGTGGGGGAAGCCTGAAGCTTTCTTT
v_call: TRBV28; d_call: NA; j_call: TRBJ2-3; clone_size: NA; cdr3_aa: CASTPSPGETDTQYF; cdr3_nt: TGTGCCAGCACCCCTAGTCCAGGGGAAACAGATACGCAGTATTTT
v_call: TRBV28; d_call: NA; j_call: TRBJ2-2; clone_size: NA; cdr3_aa: CASRPRTMNTGELFF; cdr3_nt: TGTGCCAGCAGACCCAGGACGATGAACACCGGGGAGCTGTTTTTT
v_call: TRBV19; d_call: NA; j_call: TRBJ2-5; clone_size: NA; cdr3_aa: CASSMNRVWQETQYF; cdr3_nt: TGTGCCAGTAGTATGAACCGGGTATGGCAAGAGACCCAGTACTTC
v_call: TRBV2; d_call: NA; j_call: TRBJ2-5; clone_size: once; cdr3_aa: CASSGRGLYQETQYF; cdr3_nt: TGTGCCAGCAGTGGCCGGGGGCTCTACCAAGAGACCCAGTACTTC
v_call: TRBV29-1; d_call: NA; j_call: TRBJ2-3; clone_size: NA; cdr3_aa: CSVRRAVDTQYF; cdr3_nt: TGCAGCGTCAGACGGGCCGTCGATACGCAGTATTTT
v_call: TRBV7-2; d_call: NA; j_call: TRBJ2-7; clone_size: NA; cdr3_aa: CASSQMGQGSLEQYF; cdr3_nt: TGTGCCAGCAGCCAAATGGGGCAGGGGAGTCTCGAGCAGTACTTC
v_call: TRBV28; d_call: TRBD1; j_call: TRBJ1-5; clone_size: NA; cdr3_aa: CASSLTGGTGGRVNQPQHF; cdr3_nt: TGTGCCAGCAGTTTAACGGGGGGGACAGGGGGCAGAGTCAATCAGCCCCAGCATTTT
v_call: TRBV7-3; d_call: TRBD2; j_call: TRBJ2-1; clone_size: few; cdr3_aa: CASSKSGSVNNEQFF; cdr3_nt: TGTGCCAGCAGTAAGAGCGGGAGCGTCAACAATGAGCAGTTCTTC
v_call: TRBV7-9; d_call: NA; j_call: TRBJ2-1; clone_size: NA; cdr3_aa: CASSLETSYNEQFF; cdr3_nt: TGTGCCAGCAGCTTAGAGACCTCCTACAATGAGCAGTTCTTC
v_call: TRBV5-1; d_call: NA; j_call: TRBJ2-5; clone_size: NA; cdr3_aa: CASSLEPEGAQYF; cdr3_nt: TGCGCCAGCAGCTTGGAACCGGAGGGCGCCCAGTACTTC
v_call: TRBV28; d_call: TRBD2; j_call: TRBJ2-5; clone_size: NA; cdr3_aa: CASSLRSGLETQYF; cdr3_nt: TGTGCCAGCAGTTTACGTAGCGGGTTAGAGACCCAGTACTTC
v_call: TRBV6-1; d_call: NA; j_call: TRBJ2-1; clone_size: NA; cdr3_aa: CASVAVLSYNEQFF; cdr3_nt: TGTGCCAGCGTAGCGGTCCTCTCCTACAATGAGCAGTTCTTC
v_call: TRBV11-3; d_call: NA; j_call: TRBJ2-1; clone_size: NA; cdr3_aa: CASSPDSAYNEQFF; cdr3_nt: TGTGCCAGCAGCCCGGACTCCGCCTACAATGAGCAGTTCTTC
v_call: TRBV2; d_call: TRBD2; j_call: TRBJ2-5; clone_size: NA; cdr3_aa: CASRVAGGPPETQYF; cdr3_nt: TGTGCCAGCAGGGTAGCGGGAGGGCCTCCAGAGACCCAGTACTTC
v_call: TRBV2; d_call: TRBD1; j_call: TRBJ2-7; clone_size: NA; cdr3_aa: CASSNLGQGSLDEQYF; cdr3_nt: TGTGCCAGCAGCAATTTAGGACAGGGATCATTGGACGAGCAGTACTTC
v_call: TRBV25-1; d_call: TRBD1; j_call: TRBJ1-4; clone_size: NA; cdr3_aa: CASSEYIPGGSEKLFF; cdr3_nt: TGTGCCAGCAGTGAATATATTCCAGGGGGAAGCGAAAAACTGTTTTTT
v_call: TRBV7-2; d_call: NA; j_call: TRBJ2-7; clone_size: NA; cdr3_aa: CASSLSNSNYEQYF; cdr3_nt: TGTGCCAGCAGCTTATCGAACAGCAACTACGAGCAGTACTTC
v_call: TRBV30; d_call: NA; j_call: TRBJ1-6; clone_size: NA; cdr3_aa: CAWSLGYSPLHF; cdr3_nt: TGTGCCTGGAGTTTAGGTTATTCACCCCTCCACTTT
v_call: TRBV2; d_call: TRBD1; j_call: TRBJ2-1; clone_size: NA; cdr3_aa: CASSKQGSYNEQFF; cdr3_nt: TGTGCCAGCAGCAAACAGGGGTCCTACAATGAGCAGTTCTTC
v_call: TRBV6-1; d_call: NA; j_call: TRBJ2-1; clone_size: NA; cdr3_aa: CASSIETGDEQFF; cdr3_nt: TGTGCCAGCAGCATTGAGACTGGGGATGAGCAGTTCTTC
v_call: TRBV6-1; d_call: NA; j_call: TRBJ1-4; clone_size: NA; cdr3_aa: CASSEGPLFF; cdr3_nt: TGTGCCAGCAGTGAGGGACCCCTGTTTTTT
v_call: TRBV4-1; d_call: NA; j_call: TRBJ2-7; clone_size: NA; cdr3_aa: CASSQSPASPSEQYF; cdr3_nt: TGCGCCAGCAGCCAAAGTCCGGCTTCACCGTCCGAGCAGTACTTC
v_call: TRBV18; d_call: NA; j_call: TRBJ1-2; clone_size: NA; cdr3_aa: CASSPVGRANYGYTF; cdr3_nt: TGTGCCAGCTCACCAGTTGGAAGGGCTAACTATGGCTACACCTTC